The 21 T cell receptor beta chains presented below share a single source sample, sequenced in a study of blood T cell repertoires in COVID-19. Sequencing used immunoSEQ multiplex PCR; TCRdb keeps in-frame clones, though not all of them. The sample lists approximately 200,000 clones; 84% were seen once. Sequencing was done on a sample of peripheral blood. Receptor source: a woman in her sixties or seventies who had recovered from COVID-19.

Only one count was recorded for this clone. The chain has TRBV20-1 and TRBJ1-6; 7 bases are shared with TRBD1. Germline CDR1 DFQATT, CDR2 SNEGSKA (reference sequence). After removal of 3 bases from V and 8 bases from J, the junction contained 7 bases not matched to a gene. The CDR3 is made up of 14 amino acids. In DNA, the CDR3 is TGCAGTGCTAGTTCCGGGACAGTCGATTCACCCCTCCACTTT. This codes for CSASSGTVDSPLHF.

V usage is TRBV20-1 and J usage is TRBJ2-4; D is ambiguous. Germline CDR1 reads DFQATT; CDR2 reads SNEGSKA (reference sequence). Trimming cost V 3 bases and J 6 bases, with 6 bases left between them. The CDR3 covers 11 residues. The CDR3 loop is CSARRTNIQYF. The CDR3 bases are TGCAGTGCTAGGCGAACAAACATTCAGTACTTC.

The CDR3 protein is CASSEGTGGNEQFF. In DNA, the CDR3 is TGTGCCAGCAGTGAGGGGACAGGGGGCAATGAGCAGTTCTTC. The V call is TRBV6-4, the J call TRBJ2-1, with 11 bases aligning to TRBD1. The V segment lost 3 bases and the J segment 6 bases; nucleotides outside the gene matches: 1. The CDR3 extends over 14 amino acids. Per the germline V gene, CDR1 is MRHNA and CDR2 is SNTAGT.

This clone has just one count. V is TRBV3-1 (or the pseudogene TRBV3-2) and J is TRBJ1-4; D call uncertain. The CDR3 runs 15 residues. Germline loops: CDR1 LGHDT, CDR2 YNNKEL (reference sequence). The ends were cut back, 1 base at V and 4 bases at J, with 10 bases in the middle. DNA for the CDR3: TGTGCCAGCAGCCAAGTTCTAACTGATAATGAAAAACTGTTTTTT. It codes for CASSQVLTDNEKLFF.

The CDR3 DNA reads TGTGCCAGTAGTACCACCCCGACAGGGATGGACTATGGCTACACCTTC. Translated, it gives CASSTTPTGMDYGYTF. The chain joins TRBV19 to TRBJ1-2; 7 bases are a match to TRBD1. CDR1 LNHDA and CDR2 SQIVND come from the germline V gene (reference sequence). This CDR3 spans 16 amino acids. J was trimmed by 3 bases and V by 4 bases; bases with no gene match: 11. Together with reference TRBV19 and TRBJ1-2, the CDR3 gives the full variable domain: DGGITQSPKYLFRKEGQNVTLSCEQNLNHDAMYWYRQDPGQGLRLIYYSQIVNDFQKGDIAEGYSVSREKKESFPLTVTSAQKNPTAFYLCASSTTPTGMDYGYTFGSGTRLTVV.

The rearrangement links TRBV6-5 to TRBJ2-7; a possible D gene is TRBD1 (6 bases). The CDR3 runs 13 residues. The V end lost 5 bases, the J end lost 1 base, and 9 bases lay between the germline ends. CDR1 and CDR2 (germline): MNHEY, SVGAGI. For the CDR3, the DNA is TGTGCCAGCAGTAGACAGGTTTCCTACGAGCAGTACTTC. This codes for CASSRQVSYEQYF.

At least ten counts were recorded for this clone. The chain uses TRBV25-1 and TRBJ2-7, with a tentative D call TRBD2 (5 bases). This CDR3 has 14 residues. Per the germline V gene, CDR1 is MGHDK and CDR2 is SYGVNS. The V gene lost 2 bases and the J gene lost 0 bases, with 8 bases spanning the gap. The CDR3 sequence: CASSERGFSYEQYF. CDR3 sequence (DNA): TGTGCCAGCAGTGAACGGGGTTTCTCCTACGAGCAGTACTTC.

This sequence joins TRBV7-8 and TRBJ2-3; D is perhaps TRBD2 (6 bases). V was pared by 2 bases and J by 0 bases, with 15 bases between. CDR1 and CDR2 (germline): SGHVS, FQNEAQ. The CDR3 loop spans 17 amino acids. CDR3 loop: CASSLMLAATSTDTQYF. The CDR3 bases are TGTGCCAGCAGCTTAATGTTAGCGGCTACTAGCACAGATACGCAGTATTTT.

The chain employs TRBV6-5 and TRBJ2-1; 14 nucleotides agree with TRBD2. Germline loops: CDR1 MNHEY, CDR2 SVGAGI. The CDR3 runs 14 residues. Trimming took 9 bases from V and 7 from J; bases not matched to a gene: 5. CDR3: CASPRTSGGNEQFF. The CDR3 nucleotides are TGTGCCAGTCCGCGGACTAGCGGGGGGAATGAGCAGTTCTTC.

This sequence joins TRBV5-6 and TRBJ1-1, with D perhaps matching TRBD1 (5 bases). The V gene's germline CDR1 is SGHDT and CDR2 YYEEEE. Between the trimmed V and J ends, which lost 4 bases and 1 base, there was a span of 8 bases. This CDR3 has 13 amino acids. CDR3 bases: TGTGCCAGCAGCATAGACAGGAACACTGAAGCTTTCTTT. Its protein product is CASSIDRNTEAFF.

Regarding this clone: One junction end does not reproduce the germline sequence, and a read error may be involved. V and J are TRBV6-2 or TRBV6-3 and TRBJ1-3; D not resolved. The germline CDR1 and CDR2 sequences are MNHEY and SVGEGT. The CDR3 is made up of 16 amino acids. The CDR3 protein is CASSYLVRRLGDTIYF. The DNA of the CDR3 is TGTGCCAGCAGTTATTTGGTCAGGAGGCTTGGAGACACCATATATTTT.

This clone was detected only once. The CDR3, as DNA: TGTGCCATCAGATCGGGACAGTTGAACACTGAAGCTTTCTTT. Protein sequence: CAIRSGQLNTEAFF. The J gene is TRBJ1-1, the V gene TRBV10-3; 7 nucleotides agree with TRBD1. Germline trimming cut 6 bases from V and 0 bases from J; bases unmatched to any gene: 4. Germline CDR1 and CDR2: ENHRY and SYGVKD. The CDR3 extends over 14 amino acids.

The rearrangement links TRBV2 to TRBJ2-3; TRBD2 is a possible D gene (5 bases). The CDR3 runs to 14 residues. V lost 2 bases, J lost 0 bases, and 6 bases lay in between. The germline V gene has CDR1 SNHLY and CDR2 FYNNEI. The CDR3 region is CASSERTSTDTQYF. The CDR3 bases are TGTGCCAGCAGTGAAAGGACTAGCACAGATACGCAGTATTTT.

The rearrangement links TRBV27 to TRBJ2-7; 10 bases are shared with TRBD2. Germline V gives CDR1 MNHEY, CDR2 SMNVEV (reference sequence). V gave up 2 bases and J gave up 6 bases; unmatched junction bases: 4. CDR3 size: 14 residues. Written as DNA, the CDR3 is TGTGCCAGCAGTTTACTAGCGGGGGATGGCGAGCAGTACTTC. Its translation is CASSLLAGDGEQYF.

The chain combines TRBV19 with TRBJ1-5; D is unresolved. The V end lost 6 bases, the J end lost 7 bases, and 22 bases lay between the germline ends. The CDR3 is 16 residues long. Germline V gives CDR1 LNHDA, CDR2 SQIVND (reference sequence). In nucleotides, the CDR3 is TGTGCCAGTAGCCCCGACCAATGGGCAGGTAACCAGCCCCAGCATTTT. Its protein is CASSPDQWAGNQPQHF.

The V and J genes are TRBV24-1 and TRBJ1-5; D is unclear. This CDR3 contains 13 residues. The V end lost 4 bases, the J end lost 4 bases, and 7 bases lay between the germline ends. Per the germline V gene, CDR1 is KGHDR and CDR2 is SFDVKD. The CDR3 sequence is CATSEVGNQPQHF. In nucleotides, the CDR3 is TGTGCCACCAGTGAGGTCGGTAATCAGCCCCAGCATTTT.

This chain connects TRBV5-1 to TRBJ2-5; 9 positions match TRBD1. The CDR3 is 14 residues long. CDR1 is SGHRS, CDR2 YFSETQ, per germline. The V gene end was trimmed by 4 bases and the J gene end by 5 bases; junction bases not matched to a gene: 6. CDR3 protein: CASSGGTGWETQYF. CDR3 bases: TGCGCCAGCAGCGGCGGGACAGGGTGGGAGACCCAGTACTTC.

This CDR3 reads CASSHYRENTGELFF. The CDR3 region has the DNA TGCGCCAGCAGCCATTACAGGGAGAACACCGGGGAGCTGTTTTTT. The chain employs TRBV4-1 and TRBJ2-2, with D possibly being TRBD1 (6 bases). The germline CDR1 and CDR2 sequences are MGHRA and YSYEKL. Deletions cut 3 bases from V and 1 base from J, with 9 bases between. The CDR3 totals 15 residues.

The chain has TRBV5-6 and TRBJ1-2, with 7 positions matching TRBD1. From germline, CDR1 is SGHDT and CDR2 YYEEEE. J lost 2 bases, V lost 4 bases, and 11 bases had no gene match. The CDR3 is 16 residues long. The DNA for the CDR3 is TGTGCCAGCAGCCTCCGGACAGGCGGCTTCAACTATGGCTACACCTTC. Translated, it gives CASSLRTGGFNYGYTF.

The chain links TRBV28 to TRBJ1-2; 7 bases align to TRBD1. The CDR3 contains 16 residues. The junction had 13 bases not matched to a gene; V was cut back by 4 bases and J by 5 bases. From germline, CDR1 is MDHEN and CDR2 SYDVKM. CDR3 DNA sequence: TGTGCCAGCAGTTCATATCTACAGGGGATGACGTATGGCTACACCTTC. It is translated as CASSSYLQGMTYGYTF.

The V and J genes are TRBV5-6 and TRBJ2-3; weak D call: TRBD1 (5 bases). The CDR3 contains 14 residues. Germline CDR1 SGHDT, CDR2 YYEEEE. Trimming took 2 bases from V and 5 from J, leaving 12 bases between them. The CDR3 reads CASSFGQEGDTQYF. CDR3 nucleotides: TGTGCCAGCAGCTTCGGACAAGAAGGAGATACGCAGTATTTT. The full variable domain, its missing parts supplied by reference TRBV5-6 and TRBJ2-3, is DAGVTQSPTHLIKTRGQQVTLRCSPKSGHDTVSWYQQALGQGPQFIFQYYEEEERQRGNFPDRFSGHQFPNYSSELNVNALLLGDSALYLCASSFGQEGDTQYFGPGTRLTVL.